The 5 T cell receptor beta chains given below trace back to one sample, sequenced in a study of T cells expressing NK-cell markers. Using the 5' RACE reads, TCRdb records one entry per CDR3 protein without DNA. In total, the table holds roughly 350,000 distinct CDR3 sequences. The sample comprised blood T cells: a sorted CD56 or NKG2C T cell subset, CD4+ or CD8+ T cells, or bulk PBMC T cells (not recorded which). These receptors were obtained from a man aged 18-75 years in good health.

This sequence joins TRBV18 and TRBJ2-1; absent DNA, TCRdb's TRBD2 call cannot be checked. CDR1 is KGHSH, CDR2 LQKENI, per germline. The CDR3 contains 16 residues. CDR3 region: CASSPDGRGSYNEQFF.

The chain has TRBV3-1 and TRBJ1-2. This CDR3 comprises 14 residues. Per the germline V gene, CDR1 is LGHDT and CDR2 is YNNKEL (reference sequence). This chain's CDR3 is CASTAKTSGPGYTF.

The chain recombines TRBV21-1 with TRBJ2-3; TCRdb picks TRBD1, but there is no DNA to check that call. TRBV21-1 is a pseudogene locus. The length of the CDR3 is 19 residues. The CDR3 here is CASSKARRTGGPRGDTQYF.

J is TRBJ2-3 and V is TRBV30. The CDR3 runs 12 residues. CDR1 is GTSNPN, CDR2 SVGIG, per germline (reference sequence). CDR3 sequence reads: CAWSSSTDTQYF.

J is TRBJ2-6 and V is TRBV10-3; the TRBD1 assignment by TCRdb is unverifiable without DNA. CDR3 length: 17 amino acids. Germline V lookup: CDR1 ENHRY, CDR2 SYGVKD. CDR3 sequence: CATPRYTGNSGANVLTF.